A selection of T cell receptor beta chains follows, all from one sample in a study of blood T cell repertoires in COVID-19. Profiling relied on immunoSEQ multiplex PCR, and the TCRdb table lists in-frame clones only, not all of them. The repertoire holds 150,000 or so clones, with approximately 80% as singletons. The sequencing input was peripheral blood. Receptors were obtained from a woman aged 55-70 years with COVID-19, enrolled during active disease. Each CDR3 is given with its conserved first and last residue. A D gene is named only where the DNA matches it firmly. Only part of the rows carry a size: once, few, many, or a class if the clone is expanded.

abundance,d_gene,j_gene,v_gene,CDR3aa,CDR3nt
.,.,TRBJ1-1,TRBV6-2/TRBV6-3,CASSSPVGGFRTEAFF,TGTGCCAGCAGTTCCCCCGTTGGAGGGTTCAGAACTGAAGCTTTCTTT
.,TRBD1,TRBJ1-2,TRBV7-8,CASSTDRSYGYTF,TGTGCCAGCAGCACGGACAGGTCCTATGGCTACACCTTC
.,.,TRBJ1-1,TRBV19,CATEDRLNTEAFF,TGTGCCACAGAAGACAGGTTGAACACTGAAGCTTTCTTT
once,.,TRBJ2-3,TRBV12-3/TRBV12-4,CASSLTGTDTQYF,TGTGCCAGCAGTTTGACTGGGACAGATACGCAGTATTTT
.,.,TRBJ1-2,TRBV5-8,CASSLVDSGYTF,TGTGCCAGCAGCTTGGTCGACAGTGGCTACACCTTC
.,TRBD1,TRBJ2-5,TRBV19,CASSMGTGERETQYF,TGTGCCAGTAGTATGGGGACAGGGGAACGGGAGACCCAGTACTTC
.,.,TRBJ2-1,TRBV6-5,CASTPYQGNEQFF,TGTGCCAGCACTCCCTACCAGGGCAATGAGCAGTTCTTC
.,.,TRBJ1-2,TRBV29-1,CSVEVDPAGGYTF,TGCAGCGTTGAGGTCGATCCGGCGGGTGGCTACACCTTC
.,TRBD1,TRBJ1-1,TRBV7-2,CASSLEDGTVPPRTEAFF,TGTGCCAGCAGCTTAGAGGACGGGACAGTCCCCCCGAGAACTGAAGCTTTCTTT
.,.,TRBJ1-1,TRBV6-5,CASSYDGGTEAFF,TGTGCCAGCAGTTACGACGGGGGAACTGAAGCTTTCTTT
.,TRBD1,TRBJ1-6,TRBV6-5,CASSYRQGRDHLHF,TGTGCCAGCAGTTACCGACAGGGCCGTGATCACCTCCACTTT
few,.,TRBJ2-2,TRBV14,CASSQPRAGELFF,TGTGCCAGCAGCCAACCCCGCGCCGGGGAGCTGTTTTTT
once,.,TRBJ1-5,TRBV7-9,CASSLPGSNQPQHF,TGTGCCAGCAGCTTGCCAGGGAGCAATCAGCCCCAGCATTTT
once,.,TRBJ1-2,TRBV6-5,CASGSWGHGYTF,TGTGCCAGCGGGAGTTGGGGGCATGGCTACACCTTC
once,.,TRBJ1-1,TRBV18,CASSPSLGENTEAFF,TGTGCCAGCTCACCGTCGCTCGGGGAGAACACTGAAGCTTTCTTT
.,.,TRBJ1-1,TRBV7-3,CASSLSSGLTEAFF,TGTGCCAGCAGCTTATCATCAGGGCTCACTGAAGCTTTCTTT
once,.,TRBJ1-1,TRBV10-1,CASSERGWPANTEAFF,TGCGCCAGCAGTGAGAGGGGTTGGCCCGCGAACACTGAAGCTTTCTTT
.,TRBD1,TRBJ1-2,TRBV5-6,CASSSRDRGSYGYTF,TGTGCCAGCAGCTCCCGGGACAGGGGCAGCTATGGCTACACCTTC
.,.,TRBJ2-1,TRBV19,CASSSRTAGNNEQFF,TGTGCCAGTAGTTCCAGGACAGCAGGGAACAATGAGCAGTTCTTC
few,.,TRBJ2-2,TRBV10-3,CAISGESPGTSNTGELFF,TGTGCCATCAGTGGTGAGAGTCCCGGGACATCGAACACCGGGGAGCTGTTTTTT
few,TRBD1,TRBJ1-2,TRBV6-5,CASSYDRAPYGYTF,TGTGCCAGCAGTTATGACAGGGCCCCCTATGGCTACACCTTC
.,.,TRBJ1-3,TRBV12-5,CASGLVLMAGLAGNTIYF,TGTGCTAGTGGTTTGGTACTCATGGCAGGGCTGGCAGGAAACACCATATATTTT
.,.,TRBJ1-1,TRBV9,CASSATPNTEAFF,TGTGCCAGCAGCGCCACACCCAACACTGAAGCTTTCTTT
.,.,TRBJ1-4,TRBV5-6,CASSLEQTNEKLFF,TGTGCCAGCAGCTTGGAACAGACTAATGAAAAACTGTTTTTT
.,.,TRBJ1-1,TRBV14,CASSQGLTEAFF,TGTGCCAGCAGCCAGGGGCTAACTGAAGCTTTCTTT
.,TRBD1,TRBJ1-1,TRBV2,CASSRGQGRKGTEAFF,TGTGCCAGCAGCAGGGGACAGGGCAGAAAGGGCACTGAAGCTTTCTTT
.,TRBD1,TRBJ1-1,TRBV19,CASRKQGGPEAFF,TGTGCCAGTAGGAAACAGGGGGGCCCTGAAGCTTTCTTT
.,.,TRBJ1-5,TRBV10-3,CAISDRKDNQPQHF,TGTGCCATCAGTGACAGGAAAGACAATCAGCCCCAGCATTTT
once,.,TRBJ2-1,TRBV6-2/TRBV6-3,CASSLIVVNEQFF,TGTGCCAGCAGTCTAATAGTCGTCAATGAGCAGTTCTTC
.,.,TRBJ2-5,TRBV7-7,CASSLGLMYF,TGTGCCAGCAGCTTGGGCCTTATGTACTTC
few,TRBD1,TRBJ2-7,TRBV10-2,CASRSSRGSEQYF,TGCGCCAGCAGGTCTAGCAGGGGGAGTGAGCAGTACTTC
.,.,TRBJ2-3,TRBV19,CASSIDRSGSTDTQYF,TGTGCCAGTAGTATAGACCGCAGCGGGAGCACAGATACGCAGTATTTT
.,.,TRBJ2-5,TRBV19,CASRSGETQYF,TGTGCCAGTAGATCAGGGGAGACCCAGTACTTC
.,.,TRBJ2-3,TRBV18,CASSPQSRGPDTQYF,TGTGCCAGCTCACCACAAAGCAGAGGGCCAGATACGCAGTATTTT
.,.,TRBJ2-3,TRBV9,CASSVGGPDTQYF,TGTGCCAGCAGCGTAGGCGGTCCAGATACGCAGTATTTT
.,TRBD1,TRBJ1-2,TRBV2,CASSRQGNYGYTF,TGTGCCAGCAGTCGACAGGGGAACTATGGCTACACCTTC
.,TRBD2,TRBJ2-2,TRBV9,CASSVGDGRANGELFF,TGTGCCAGCAGCGTAGGGGACGGGAGGGCCAACGGGGAGCTGTTTTTT
.,TRBD1,TRBJ1-2,TRBV7-8,CASSPPGQGRDGYTF,TGTGCCAGCAGCCCCCCGGGACAGGGGAGGGATGGCTACACCTTC
.,.,TRBJ2-5,TRBV3-1/TRBV3-2,CASSQELPQETQYF,TGTGCCAGCAGCCAAGAGCTACCGCAAGAGACCCAGTACTTC
once,.,TRBJ1-1,TRBV7-2,CASSLVRGSTEAFF,TGTGCCAGCAGCTTAGTAAGGGGAAGCACTGAAGCTTTCTTT
.,.,TRBJ1-2,TRBV2,CATTGFYGYTF,TGTGCCACCACAGGGTTCTATGGCTACACCTTC